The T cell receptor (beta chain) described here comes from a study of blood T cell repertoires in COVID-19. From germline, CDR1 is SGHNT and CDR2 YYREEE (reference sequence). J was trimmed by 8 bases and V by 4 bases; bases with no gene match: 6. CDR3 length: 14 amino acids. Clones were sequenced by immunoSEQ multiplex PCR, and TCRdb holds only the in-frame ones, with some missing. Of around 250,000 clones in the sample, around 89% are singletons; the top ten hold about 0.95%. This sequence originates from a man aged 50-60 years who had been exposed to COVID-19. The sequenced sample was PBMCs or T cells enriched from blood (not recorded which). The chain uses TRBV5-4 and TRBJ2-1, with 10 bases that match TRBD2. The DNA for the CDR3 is TGTGCCAGCAGCATAGGGACTAGCGTCTATGAGCAGTTCTTC. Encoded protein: CASSIGTSVYEQFF. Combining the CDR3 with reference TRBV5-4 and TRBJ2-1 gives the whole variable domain ETGVTQSPTHLIKTRGQQVTLRCSSQSGHNTVSWYQQALGQGPQFIFQYYREEENGRGNFPPRFSGLQFPNYSSELNVNALELDDSALYLCASSIGTSVYEQFFGPGTRLTVL.